This TCR beta chain was recorded in a study of technical replicates of blood from four donors. Clones were read by immunoSEQ multiplex PCR, and TCRdb kept only the in-frame ones, dropping some. The data contain under 110,000 clones, 95% to 96% of them singletons. This clone was observed a handful of times. Germline CDR1 reads MNHNY; CDR2 reads SVGAGI (reference sequence). The CDR3 is made up of 14 amino acids. V lost 5 bases and J lost 4, with 14 bases in between. The rearrangement uses TRBV6-6 and TRBJ1-1, with D perhaps TRBD1 (5 bases). The source of this sequence is a human donor in good health. The source material was T cells isolated from PBMCs. Here the CDR3 reads CASSPISGGTEAFF. CDR3 sequence (DNA): TGTGCCAGCAGTCCTATTTCGGGGGGCACTGAAGCTTTCTTT.